These 28 T cell receptor beta chains were sequenced from one sample in a study of shared clonotypes between healthy human individuals. Libraries were prepared by immunoSEQ multiplex PCR; TCRdb keeps only in-frame clonotypes and omits some of them. The table shows approximately 1.5 million clones, with 98% occurring only once. Specimen: naive CD4+ T cells sorted from blood. As for subset: CD45RA+ positively selected. The receptors come from a man aged 25-40 years in good health.

The chain couples TRBV5-1 to TRBJ2-1; D is possibly TRBD2 (5 bases). Per germline, CDR1 SGHRS and CDR2 YFSETQ. The CDR3 is 17 amino acids. This CDR3 is CARKSSRRRVSYNEQFF. Written as DNA, the CDR3 is TGCGCGCGGAAATCGTCCCGGAGGCGTGTCTCCTACAATGAGCAGTTCTTC.

V usage is TRBV5-1 and J usage is TRBJ1-2; weak D call: TRBD1 (5 bases). This CDR3 has 14 residues. Germline V gene sequence: CDR1 SGHRS, CDR2 YFSETQ. Trimming took 6 bases from V and 2 from J, leaving 14 bases between them. CDR3 region: CASTHRDGNYGYTF. Here the CDR3 DNA reads TGCGCCAGCACTCATCGGGACGGAAACTATGGCTACACCTTC.

The DNA for the CDR3 is TGTGCCAGCAGCTTGGCTCTCCAAGACTCGGGCTACAATGAGCAGTTCTTC. Its translation is CASSLALQDSGYNEQFF. The V call is TRBV5-5, the J call TRBJ2-1; D is undetermined. From germline, CDR1 is SGHKS and CDR2 YYEKEE (reference sequence). CDR3 size: 17 residues. Trimming removed 0 bases at V and 3 bases at J, with 16 bases between. The variable domain in full, completed from reference TRBV5-5 and TRBJ2-1, reads DAGVTQSPTHLIKTRGQQVTLRCSPISGHKSVSWYQQVLGQGPQFIFQYYEKEERGRGNFPDRFSARQFPNYSSELNVNALLLGDSALYLCASSLALQDSGYNEQFFGPGTRLTVL.

This clone showed up just once. The chain combines TRBV5-4 with TRBJ2-7; D may be TRBD1 (5 bases). The germline gives CDR1 SGHNT, CDR2 YYREEE (reference sequence). Deletions cut 4 bases from V and 0 bases from J, with 14 bases between. The CDR3 contains 15 residues. The CDR3 bases are TGTGCCAGCAGCCGAACAGGCGACCGCTCCTACGAGCAGTACTTC. This encodes CASSRTGDRSYEQYF.

The rearrangement joins TRBV7-9 to TRBJ1-2; unclear D gene. V dropped 2 bases and J dropped 4 bases, with 20 bases sitting between them. The CDR3 sequence is 17 residues long. Looked up from germline, CDR1 is SEHNR and CDR2 is FQNEAQ (reference sequence). The CDR3, as DNA: TGTGCCAGCAGCTTAATCCGCCGTTTCAGCGAATTCTATGGCTACACCTTC. Its translation is CASSLIRRFSEFYGYTF.

This chain uses TRBV5-1 with TRBJ1-5, with D possibly TRBD1 on 6 matching bases. Trimming stripped 5 bases from V and 4 bases from J, with 16 bases between. Germline V gene sequence: CDR1 SGHRS, CDR2 YFSETQ. The CDR3 runs 15 residues. CDR3 in amino acids: CASSLGGLGNQPQHF. CDR3 nucleotides: TGCGCCAGCAGTTTAGGGGGTCTGGGTAATCAGCCCCAGCATTTT.

V is TRBV5-1 and J is TRBJ2-2; D uncertain. The CDR3 is 15 residues long. Germline CDR1 and CDR2: SGHRS and YFSETQ. Trimming cost V 3 bases and J 1 base, with 10 bases left between them. For the CDR3, the DNA is TGCGCCAGCAGCTCTGGGGTCCTGAACACCGGGGAGCTGTTTTTT. Its translation: CASSSGVLNTGELFF.

This chain uses TRBV5-1 with TRBJ2-4; 12 bases align to TRBD1. This CDR3 is built from 17 residues. After removal of 4 bases from V and 0 bases from J, the junction contained 5 bases not matched to a gene. Germline loops: CDR1 SGHRS, CDR2 YFSETQ. The chain's CDR3 is CASSGTGGLLAKNIQYF. Here the CDR3 DNA reads TGCGCCAGCAGCGGGACAGGGGGCCTTCTAGCCAAAAACATTCAGTACTTC.

CDR3 sequence: CASSLLRGKSNQPQHF. The CDR3 DNA reads as TGTGCCAGCAGTCTACTCAGGGGGAAAAGCAATCAGCCCCAGCATTTT. The J gene is TRBJ1-5, the V gene TRBV28; 7 bases map to TRBD1. The trim removed 5 bases at V and 1 base at J, leaving 8 bases unmatched. Looked up from germline, CDR1 is MDHEN and CDR2 is SYDVKM. The CDR3 totals 16 residues. The entire variable domain, with the rest obtained from reference TRBV28 and TRBJ1-5, is as follows: DVKVTQSSRYLVKRTGEKVFLECVQDMDHENMFWYRQDPGLGLRLIYFSYDVKMKEKGDIPEGYSVSREKKERFSLILESASTNQTSMYLCASSLLRGKSNQPQHFGDGTRLSIL.

The gene calls are TRBV5-1 and TRBJ2-7; D unresolved. Between the trimmed V and J ends, which lost 0 bases and 2 bases, there was a span of 12 bases. Germline CDR1 SGHRS, CDR2 YFSETQ. This CDR3 contains 15 residues. CDR3 coding DNA: TGCGCCAGCAGCTTGGGGGCACAGCTTGCCTACGAGCAGTACTTC. The encoded protein is CASSLGAQLAYEQYF.

The V call is TRBV5-5, the J call TRBJ2-7; D is perhaps TRBD1 or TRBD2 (5 bases each). V was cut by 4 bases and J by 0 bases, with 11 bases left in between. Germline V gene lookup returns CDR1 SGHKS and CDR2 YYEKEE (reference sequence). This CDR3 is built from 14 residues. This CDR3 is CASSRGPNSYEQYF. DNA for the CDR3: TGTGCCAGCAGCCGGGGACCGAACTCCTACGAGCAGTACTTC.

The V call is TRBV5-1, the J call TRBJ2-2, with 15 nucleotides matching TRBD2. V lost 3 bases, J lost 3 bases, and 3 bases stayed unmatched. CDR1 is SGHRS, CDR2 YFSETQ, per germline. This CDR3 spans 17 amino acids. This CDR3 reads CASSSGLAGGDTGELFF. The CDR3, as DNA: TGCGCCAGCAGCTCGGGACTAGCGGGAGGTGACACCGGGGAGCTGTTTTTT.

The rearrangement uses TRBV15 and TRBJ2-7; D not certain. V gave up 5 bases and J gave up 2 bases, with 10 bases separating them. Germline V gene data show CDR1 as LNHNV and CDR2 as YYDKDF (reference sequence). The CDR3 spans 13 residues. The CDR3 region is CATSPTLAYEQYF. CDR3 in DNA: TGTGCCACCAGCCCAACGCTAGCCTACGAGCAGTACTTC.

This rearrangement joins TRBV2 to TRBJ2-2; D ambiguous. This CDR3 is built from 14 residues. Germline CDR1 reads SNHLY; CDR2 reads FYNNEI. V was cut by 2 bases and J by 0 bases, with 4 bases left in between. CDR3 loop: CASSEQSNTGELFF. The CDR3 DNA sequence: TGTGCCAGCAGTGAACAGTCGAACACCGGGGAGCTGTTTTTT.

V gene TRBV5-4 combines with J gene TRBJ2-3; 15 nucleotides agree with TRBD2. V shed 2 bases and J 10 bases; nucleotides not matched to a gene: 5. This CDR3 contains 15 residues. Germline V gene data show CDR1 as SGHNT and CDR2 as YYREEE (reference sequence). The CDR3 here is CASSLGTSGRRSQYF. The CDR3 bases are TGTGCCAGCAGCTTAGGGACTAGCGGGAGGAGGTCGCAGTATTTT.

This rearrangement joins TRBV15 to TRBJ2-7; D uncertain. Germline values: CDR1 LNHNV, CDR2 YYDKDF (reference sequence). This CDR3 comprises 13 residues. Trimming shortened V by 4 bases and J by 2 bases, and 9 bases separated the two germline ends. CDR3 in amino acids: CATSNLGAYEQYF. The CDR3 DNA follows: TGTGCCACCAGCAATCTGGGCGCCTACGAGCAGTACTTC. The full variable domain, with the rest looked up from reference TRBV15 and TRBJ2-7, is DAMVIQNPRYQVTQFGKPVTLSCSQTLNHNVMYWYQQKSSQAPKLLFHYYDKDFNNEADTPDNFQSRRPNTSFCFLDIRSPGLGDTAMYLCATSNLGAYEQYFGPGTRLTVT.

This sequence joins TRBV28 and TRBJ1-4; D is perhaps TRBD1 (5 bases). The CDR3 is 15 amino acids. Trimming took 2 bases from V and 5 from J, leaving 12 bases between them. Germline CDR1 is MDHEN and CDR2 is SYDVKM. The CDR3 here is CASSLGAGNNEKLFF. CDR3 nucleotide sequence: TGTGCCAGCAGTTTAGGTGCAGGGAACAATGAAAAACTGTTTTTT.

The J gene is TRBJ1-1, the V gene TRBV5-1; 12 bases match TRBD1. V dropped 4 bases and J dropped 4; count of bases not matched to a gene: 8. CDR1 and CDR2 (germline): SGHRS, YFSETQ. The CDR3 has 16 amino acids. Here the CDR3 DNA reads TGCGCCAGCAGCCCGGGACAGGGGGCGGATAGCACTGAAGCTTTCTTT. This codes for CASSPGQGADSTEAFF.

The chain uses TRBV5-1 and TRBJ2-1; tentative D call: TRBD2 (5 bases). The CDR3 consists of 13 residues. V was cut by 0 bases and J by 12 bases, with 13 bases left in between. The germline gives CDR1 SGHRS, CDR2 YFSETQ. CDR3 residues: CASSLGTRPWQFF. CDR3 bases: TGCGCCAGCAGCTTGGGGACTCGGCCATGGCAGTTCTTC.

The chain uses TRBV25-1 and TRBJ1-5; 12 bases fit TRBD1. The CDR3 has 18 amino acids. Germline CDR1 is MGHDK and CDR2 is SYGVNS. V lost 7 bases, J lost 5 bases, and 15 bases stayed unmatched. CDR3 coding DNA: TGTGCCAGCATTCCAGGGGACAGGGGGCATTATGAACATCAGCCCCAGCATTTT. The encoded protein is CASIPGDRGHYEHQPQHF.

This chain connects TRBV2 to TRBJ2-3; unclear D gene. The CDR3 length is 15 residues. Trimming shortened V by 6 bases and J by 1 base, and 14 bases separated the two germline ends. The germline CDR1 and CDR2 sequences are SNHLY and FYNNEI. CDR3 nucleotide sequence: TGTGCCAGCAGGCCTTGGGCGGCCGGCACAGATACGCAGTATTTT. It specifies CASRPWAAGTDTQYF.

The chain recombines TRBV5-1 with TRBJ2-3; D unresolved. Germline CDR1 is SGHRS and CDR2 is YFSETQ. This CDR3 has 13 amino acids. Deletions cut 4 bases from V and 4 bases from J, with 10 bases between. The CDR3: CASSVGWADTQYF. In DNA, the CDR3 is TGCGCCAGCAGCGTGGGTTGGGCAGATACGCAGTATTTT.

The rearrangement joins TRBV10-1 to TRBJ1-1; 9 positions match TRBD1. Germline values: CDR1 WNHNN, CDR2 SYGVQD (reference sequence). The CDR3 is 15 amino acids. Trimming cost V 5 bases and J 0 bases; bases outside gene matches: 4. The chain's CDR3 is CASSSGTGLNTEAFF. The CDR3 DNA is TGCGCCAGCAGTTCCGGGACAGGGCTGAACACTGAAGCTTTCTTT.

This chain uses TRBV10-1 with TRBJ2-3, with unresolved D. Germline V gene sequence: CDR1 WNHNN, CDR2 SYGVQD (reference sequence). This CDR3 region has 13 residues. V was shortened by 4 bases and J by 2 bases, with 7 bases between the two germline ends. The chain's CDR3 is CASSGRNTDTQYF. The DNA for the CDR3 is TGCGCCAGCAGTGGCAGAAACACAGATACGCAGTATTTT.

The V gene is TRBV10-1, the J gene TRBJ2-7, with 11 bases fitting TRBD2. The germline V gene has CDR1 WNHNN and CDR2 SYGVQD (reference sequence). The CDR3 is 21 amino acids. With V trimmed by 6 bases and J by 2 bases, 24 bases remained unmatched. CDR3: CASSCKGTSGSTPLSPYEQYF. The CDR3 DNA follows: TGCGCCAGCAGCTGTAAAGGTACTAGCGGGAGTACCCCACTCTCGCCCTACGAGCAGTACTTC.

J is TRBJ2-7 and V is TRBV6-4; no firm D call. V gave up 4 bases and J gave up 2 bases, with 15 bases separating them. The CDR3 totals 15 residues. The germline gives CDR1 MRHNA, CDR2 SNTAGT. The CDR3 loop is CASSASRGPTYEQYF. CDR3 nucleotide sequence: TGTGCCAGCAGTGCCTCTCGCGGCCCGACCTACGAGCAGTACTTC.

CDR3 protein: CASRSGGRGYNEQFF. The DNA of the CDR3 is TGTGCCAGCAGATCGGGCGGGAGGGGGTACAATGAGCAGTTCTTC. The J gene is TRBJ2-1, the V gene TRBV27, with 9 bases matching TRBD2. The CDR3 is 15 residues long. With 6 bases clipped from V and 4 bases from J, the junction kept 7 bases outside the gene matches. Germline V lookup: CDR1 MNHEY, CDR2 SMNVEV (reference sequence).

The chain uses TRBV1 and TRBJ1-5; no DNA check was done on the table's D call, TRBD1. TRBV1 is a recognized pseudogene. The CDR3 sequence is 16 residues long. CDR3 region: CTSSQAGTGGNQPQHF. CDR3 coding DNA: TGCACCAGCAGCCAAGCCGGGACAGGGGGCAATCAGCCCCAGCATTTT.